Each of the 2 T cell receptor beta chains below was sequenced from the same sample in a study of CD8+ T cells in alopecia areata. Treatment: oral pan-JAK inhibitor, 5-10 mg twice daily. RNA was isolated and reverse transcribed to cDNA, the sequencing template. Profiling relied on immunoSEQ multiplex PCR, and the TCRdb table lists in-frame clones only, not all of them. The table includes 200,000 to 250,000 clones, more than 45% detected once. Sequenced here: CD4+ T cells sorted from blood, sampled at week 4, from a patient treated with tofacitinib. The receptors were gathered from a human donor with alopecia areata.

The chain couples TRBV2 to TRBJ2-1, with 10 bases lining up with TRBD2. Unmatched junction bases numbered 8, after V lost 8 bases and J lost 10 bases. This CDR3 comprises 13 residues. Germline V gives CDR1 SNHLY, CDR2 FYNNEI. The CDR3 loop reads CASPAGGPGEQFF. The CDR3 DNA is TGTGCCAGCCCAGCGGGGGGGCCGGGGGAGCAGTTCTTC.

This clone was detected a few times. The V gene is TRBV27, the J gene TRBJ1-1, with D hard to call. The CDR3 has 11 amino acids. Per the germline V gene, CDR1 is MNHEY and CDR2 is SMNVEV (reference sequence). V dropped 3 bases and J dropped 7 bases, with 6 bases sitting between them. CDR3 sequence: CASSFGVEAFF. CDR3 nucleotide sequence: TGTGCCAGCAGTTTTGGAGTTGAAGCTTTCTTT.